Presented here are 31 T cell receptor beta chains from one specimen sequenced in a study of blood T cells in healthy people across ages. A second PCR of about 7 to 11 cycles used a sample-barcoded 5' primer and a J-beta primer mix. TCRdb analysed the 5' RACE reads with MiXCR anew, one entry per CDR3 protein. The data contain roughly 410,000 distinct CDR3 sequences, 52% of them singletons. The specimen was blood. These receptors were collected from a man aged 55 to 70 in good health.

This clonotype was observed a handful of times. The gene calls are TRBV29-1 and TRBJ2-7; TRBD2 aligns across 11 bases. The V gene's germline CDR1 is SQVTM and CDR2 ANQGSEA. Germline trimming cut 4 bases from V and 4 bases from J; bases unmatched to any gene: 0. The CDR3 runs 12 residues. CDR3 amino acids: CSVVAGGYEQYF. CDR3 in DNA: TGCAGCGTTGTAGCGGGAGGGTACGAGCAGTACTTC.

This rearrangement joins TRBV5-6 to TRBJ2-1; 10 nucleotides agree with TRBD2. CDR3 length equals 15 residues. Germline values: CDR1 SGHDT, CDR2 YYEEEE. V lost 3 bases and J lost 4; bases outside the gene matches: 4. For the CDR3, the DNA is TGTGCCAGCAGCTATACTAGCGGGGCATACAATGAGCAGTTCTTC. Translating it yields CASSYTSGAYNEQFF.

The genes are TRBV20-1 and TRBJ2-3; TRBD2 aligns across 9 bases. This CDR3 comprises 16 residues. CDR1 and CDR2 from the germline V gene are DFQATT and SNEGSKA (reference sequence). V gave up 8 bases and J gave up 0 bases; unmatched junction bases: 12. DNA for the CDR3: TGCAGTACCGAGGGATCGGCGGGAGGGAGCACAGATACGCAGTATTTT. It encodes CSTEGSAGGSTDTQYF.

This clonotype has more than one count but fewer than ten. The chain links TRBV14 to TRBJ1-2, with no clear D. V lost 4 bases and J lost 8, with 17 bases in between. Per the germline V gene, CDR1 is SGHDN and CDR2 is FVKESK. The CDR3 extends over 14 amino acids. The CDR3 loop reads CASSPPGPFGGYTF. CDR3 in DNA: TGTGCCAGCAGCCCACCCGGCCCTTTCGGGGGCTACACCTTC.

This clonotype occurred a few times. CDR3 protein: CSVGGLDQPQHF. Here the CDR3 DNA reads TGCAGCGTTGGTGGGCTCGATCAGCCCCAGCATTTT. The J gene is TRBJ1-5, the V gene TRBV29-1; D is uncertain. The V end was cut by 4 bases, the J end by 5 bases, with 9 bases between. The germline gives CDR1 SQVTM, CDR2 ANQGSEA. The CDR3 loop spans 12 amino acids.

The table lists this clonotype with many counts. J is TRBJ2-3 and V is TRBV28; 8 nucleotides line up with TRBD1. The CDR3 consists of 16 residues. Trimming at V came to 2 bases and at J to 3 bases, leaving 7 bases not matched to a gene. Germline V lookup: CDR1 MDHEN, CDR2 SYDVKM. In DNA, the CDR3 is TGTGCCAGCAGTTTACCAGGGGGCGGTAGGACAGATACGCAGTATTTT. Protein: CASSLPGGGRTDTQYF. Combining the CDR3 with reference TRBV28 and TRBJ2-3 gives the whole variable domain DVKVTQSSRYLVKRTGEKVFLECVQDMDHENMFWYRQDPGLGLRLIYFSYDVKMKEKGDIPEGYSVSREKKERFSLILESASTNQTSMYLCASSLPGGGRTDTQYFGPGTRLTVL.

The sample holds one count of this clonotype. The chain combines TRBV6-2 or TRBV6-3 with TRBJ2-1; 9 bases agree with TRBD2. CDR3 length: 16 residues. Per germline, CDR1 MNHEY and CDR2 SVGEGT. V shed 8 bases, J shed 5 bases, and the junction held 13 bases outside the gene matches. In DNA form, the CDR3 reads TGTGCCAGCGTCCGAAAGACAGCGGGAGGTAACAATGAGCAGTTCTTC. This gives the protein CASVRKTAGGNNEQFF.

This clonotype was counted a single time. The chain links TRBV7-2 to TRBJ2-7, with 8 bases lining up with TRBD2. This CDR3 has 16 amino acids. Per the germline V gene, CDR1 is SGHTA and CDR2 is FQGNSA. V lost 3 bases, J lost 7 bases, and 14 bases stayed unmatched. CDR3 protein: CASSLDRGLVSNEQYF. In DNA form, the CDR3 reads TGTGCCAGCAGCTTGGATAGGGGACTAGTATCCAATGAGCAGTACTTC. Full variable domain (outside the CDR3, taken from reference TRBV7-2 and TRBJ2-7): GAGVSQSPSNKVTEKGKDVELRCDPISGHTALYWYRQSLGQGLEFLIYFQGNSAPDKSGLPSDRFSAERTGGSVSTLTIQRTQQEDSAVYLCASSLDRGLVSNEQYFGPGTRLTVT.

This clonotype was found a few times. J is TRBJ2-1 and V is TRBV27; D possibly corresponds to TRBD2 (5 bases). The CDR3 consists of 17 residues. The V gene's germline CDR1 is MNHEY and CDR2 SMNVEV (reference sequence). Trimming pared 5 bases from V and 5 bases from J, leaving 22 bases between. This CDR3 is CASSRQTVALPDNEQFF. The CDR3 DNA follows: TGTGCCAGCAGTCGTCAAACCGTAGCGCTACCGGACAATGAGCAGTTCTTC.

This chain's CDR3 is CATSDPQGAEQFF. CDR3 in DNA: TGTGCCACCAGTGATCCACAGGGAGCAGAGCAGTTCTTC. The chain has TRBV24-1 and TRBJ2-1, with a tentative D call TRBD1 (6 bases). This CDR3 contains 13 residues. V lost 3 bases, J lost 10 bases, and 12 bases lay in between. The germline V gene encodes CDR1 KGHDR and CDR2 SFDVKD.

The genes are TRBV30 and TRBJ2-3, with a possible D match to TRBD2 (6 bases). The germline V gene has CDR1 GTSNPN and CDR2 SVGIG (reference sequence). The CDR3 loop spans 15 amino acids. The V end lost 1 base, the J end lost 2 bases, and 13 bases lay between the germline ends. The CDR3 nucleotides read TGTGCCTGGAGTGCCCATAGCGGAATCACAGATACGCAGTATTTT. Translating it yields CAWSAHSGITDTQYF.

J is TRBJ1-5 and V is TRBV20-1; unclear D gene. Per the germline V gene, CDR1 is DFQATT and CDR2 is SNEGSKA (reference sequence). The CDR3 is 14 amino acids. Trimming stripped 3 bases from V and 3 bases from J, with 12 bases between. The CDR3 bases are TGCAGTGCTAGGCCCACAAGCCCCAATCAGCCCCAGCATTTT. Protein product: CSARPTSPNQPQHF.

This clonotype was found a few times. Being one base from a much bigger clone, this may be a read error. Written as DNA, the CDR3 is TGTGCCAGCAGCCCGGCTGGCGGGGGCCCCTTCGAACAGTACTTC. Amino acid sequence: CASSPAGGGPFEQYF. The chain links TRBV3-1 to TRBJ2-5, with D tentatively TRBD2 (7 bases). V was trimmed by 4 bases and J by 11 bases, leaving 23 bases between them. The CDR3 totals 15 residues. In germline, CDR1 is LGHDT, CDR2 YNNKEL (reference sequence).

There are a few counts of this clonotype. This sequence joins TRBV28 and TRBJ1-2, with 10 nucleotides matching TRBD1. J was trimmed by 8 bases and V by 8 bases; bases with no gene match: 8. The CDR3 sequence is 13 residues long. Germline CDR1 and CDR2: MDHEN and SYDVKM. The CDR3 DNA follows: TGTGCCAGCGGACGACAGGGGGCGCTGGGCTACACCTTC. Translated: CASGRQGALGYTF.

The rearrangement joins TRBV6-5 to TRBJ2-5; TRBD1 is a possible D gene (6 bases). Germline V gene data show CDR1 as MNHEY and CDR2 as SVGAGI. The ends were cut back, 2 bases at V and 1 base at J, with 11 bases in the middle. CDR3 length: 15 residues. The CDR3 here is CASSYARGFQETQYF. CDR3 nucleotides: TGTGCCAGCAGTTACGCCAGGGGCTTCCAAGAGACCCAGTACTTC.

The chain recombines TRBV7-3 with TRBJ1-1, with a tentative D call TRBD1 (5 bases). This CDR3 comprises 14 residues. Germline loops: CDR1 SGHTA, CDR2 FQGTGA. V was trimmed by 1 base and J by 0 bases, leaving 6 bases between them. The CDR3 DNA reads TGTGCCAGCAGCTTAAGGGGCCTGAACACTGAAGCTTTCTTT. It yields the protein CASSLRGLNTEAFF.

The chain is built from TRBV5-1 and TRBJ1-1; unclear D gene. The V end was cut by 5 bases, the J end by 2 bases, with 10 bases between. The CDR3 loop spans 13 amino acids. CDR1 SGHRS and CDR2 YFSETQ come from the germline V gene. CDR3 DNA sequence: TGCGCCAGCAGGGAGATTATTAACACTGAAGCTTTCTTT. Translating gives CASREIINTEAFF.

This chain links TRBV28 with TRBJ2-4; TRBD1 matches 7 bases. Gene TRBJ2-7 matches the end of the DNA better, so the J call may be wrong. The CDR3 runs 14 residues. Germline V CDR1 and CDR2: MDHEN, SYDVKM. The CDR3 sequence is CASQTWDSSYEQYF. In DNA form, the CDR3 reads TGTGCCAGCCAAACCTGGGACAGCTCCTACGAGCAGTACTTC.

On this clonotype: One end of the junction is discordant with germline, which a read error may explain. The CDR3 coding sequence is TGTGCCAGCAGTTTTCTGTCAGGACGGCCGAGCACAGCTACGCAGTATTTT. It yields the protein CASSFLSGRPSTATQYF. V and J are TRBV28 and TRBJ2-3; the D is unclear. Per germline, CDR1 MDHEN and CDR2 SYDVKM. The CDR3 extends over 17 amino acids.

This clonotype has at least ten counts. The rearrangement uses TRBV28 and TRBJ2-7; no definite D call. V lost 5 bases and J 0 bases, leaving 8 bases between the germline ends. The CDR3 covers 13 residues. Germline CDR1 and CDR2: MDHEN and SYDVKM. The CDR3 protein is CASSLIPSYEQYF. The CDR3 bases are TGTGCCAGCAGTCTGATCCCCTCCTACGAGCAGTACTTC.

The chain has TRBV7-9 and TRBJ1-5, with no clear D. Germline V gives CDR1 SEHNR, CDR2 FQNEAQ (reference sequence). Trimming shortened V by 6 bases and J by 5 bases, and 8 bases separated the two germline ends. The CDR3 length is 12 residues. The CDR3 is CASSHRDQPQHF. CDR3 nucleotides: TGTGCCAGCAGTCATAGGGATCAGCCCCAGCATTTT.

This chain links TRBV6-5 with TRBJ2-5, with D maybe TRBD1 (5 bases). The V end was cut by 6 bases, the J end by 0 bases, with 17 bases between. Germline V lookup: CDR1 MNHEY, CDR2 SVGAGI. The CDR3 covers 16 residues. The CDR3 spells CASRMGPSGYQETQYF. CDR3 nucleotide sequence: TGTGCCAGCAGAATGGGGCCGTCCGGGTACCAAGAGACCCAGTACTTC.

This chain uses TRBV6-2 or TRBV6-3 with TRBJ1-4, with a weak D call TRBD1 (5 bases). This CDR3 comprises 14 residues. V shed 6 bases and J shed 6 bases, with 14 bases lying between them. Germline CDR1 and CDR2: MNHEY and SVGEGT. CDR3 sequence reads: CASRRQPLDEKLFF. The CDR3 region has the DNA TGTGCCAGCAGACGACAGCCCTTGGATGAAAAACTGTTTTTT.

The chain has TRBV6-5 and TRBJ2-4; either TRBD1 or TRBD2 may supply D (5 bases each). V was pared by 5 bases and J by 0 bases, with 11 bases between. The CDR3 is 15 residues long. Germline CDR1 reads MNHEY; CDR2 reads SVGAGI. The CDR3: CASSGTGLAKNIQYF. Written as DNA, the CDR3 is TGTGCCAGCAGTGGGACGGGGCTAGCCAAAAACATTCAGTACTTC.

The chain carries TRBV6-5 and TRBJ2-7; maybe TRBD1 (6 bases). The CDR3 is 15 residues long. Germline V CDR1 and CDR2: MNHEY, SVGAGI. Trimming took off 4 bases at V and 0 bases at J, with 13 bases between the two ends. Written as DNA, the CDR3 is TGTGCCAGCAGTTCCGGGACAATGATCTCCTACGAGCAGTACTTC. This translates into CASSSGTMISYEQYF.

The chain links TRBV10-2 to TRBJ2-5, with 11 positions matching TRBD2. TRBJ2-7 matches the DNA end more closely, so the J call is doubtful. There are 16 residues in the CDR3. Germline CDR1 is WSHSY and CDR2 is SAAADI. In DNA, the CDR3 is TGCGCCAGCAGTGACCCGGCTAGCGGGAGGACCAACGAGCAGTACTTC. Its translation: CASSDPASGRTNEQYF.

Of note for this clonotype: It may be a read error: a sequence one base away is much more abundant. The chain carries TRBV20-1 and TRBJ2-5; D remains unclear. The CDR3 extends over 12 amino acids. In germline, CDR1 is DFQATT, CDR2 SNEGSKA (reference sequence). The CDR3 DNA is TGCAGGGCTAGAGTCCTCGGGGAGACCCAGTACTTC. It translates to CRARVLGETQYF.

CDR3 in amino acids: CASSASATDTQYF. The CDR3 nucleotides are TGTGCCAGCAGCGCCAGTGCCACAGATACGCAGTATTTT. The rearrangement links TRBV11-3 to TRBJ2-3, with D unresolved. In germline, CDR1 is SGHNT, CDR2 YENEEA. V was clipped by 5 bases and J by 2 bases, with 8 bases between them. CDR3 length equals 13 residues.

This clonotype was seen a single time. The chain carries TRBV25-1 and TRBJ2-3; D uncertain. Between the trimmed V and J ends, which lost 2 bases and 1 base, there was a span of 13 bases. Germline CDR1 reads MGHDK; CDR2 reads SYGVNS. The CDR3 is made up of 16 amino acids. Written as DNA, the CDR3 is TGTGCCAGCAGTGAACCGGCTGGGGTCGGCACAGATACGCAGTATTTT. This translates into CASSEPAGVGTDTQYF.

The chain links TRBV5-6 to TRBJ1-2; D is unresolved. The ends were cut back, 2 bases at V and 4 bases at J, with 18 bases in the middle. Germline-derived CDR1 and CDR2 are SGHDT and YYEEEE. The CDR3 spans 16 residues. The CDR3 DNA reads as TGTGCCAGCAGCTTAGGGTTGGAAGGTCTTGGCTATGGCTACACCTTC. Translating it yields CASSLGLEGLGYGYTF.

The chain has TRBV2 and TRBJ2-5, with a weak D call TRBD1 (6 bases). In germline, CDR1 is SNHLY, CDR2 FYNNEI. The V gene lost 7 bases and the J gene lost 5 bases, with 20 bases spanning the gap. The CDR3 extends over 15 amino acids. The DNA for the CDR3 is TGTGCCAGCAACCCGGACAGTACTGAGGCGGAGACCCAGTACTTC. It specifies CASNPDSTEAETQYF. Filled out from reference TRBV2 and TRBJ2-5, the complete variable domain reads EPEVTQTPSHQVTQMGQEVILRCVPISNHLYFYWYRQILGQKVEFLVSFYNNEISEKSEIFDDQFSVERPDGSNFTLKIRSTKLEDSAMYFCASNPDSTEAETQYFGPGTRLLVL.